The 10 T cell receptor beta chains below were found in one sample sequenced in a study of blood T cell repertoires in COVID-19 (TCRdb year 2020). Libraries were constructed by the immunoSEQ multiplex PCR assay. Sourced from immuneACCESS, this table was stored by TCRdb with only in-frame sequences that have V and J called. A share of the clones is absent; for the studies checked, an unresolved V gene accounts for under half, and the remainder has no known explanation. Across this sample there are 30,000 to 40,000 clones, with approximately 82% seen only once. Over 12% of the sample goes to the ten largest clones. Specimen: peripheral blood. All receptors derive from an elderly man with active or convalescent COVID-19.

This sequence joins TRBV15 and TRBJ1-3, with D perhaps TRBD1 (5 bases). This CDR3 spans 15 amino acids. V dropped 5 bases and J dropped 2 bases, with 13 bases sitting between them. Germline CDR1 is LNHNV and CDR2 is YYDKDF (reference sequence). The CDR3 loop reads CATSVDQGTGNTIYF. DNA for the CDR3: TGTGCCACCAGCGTAGACCAGGGAACTGGAAACACCATATATTTT.

The gene calls are TRBV4-3 and TRBJ1-4; maybe TRBD1 (5 bases). V lost 1 base, J lost 4 bases, and 13 bases lay in between. Germline CDR1 LGHNA, CDR2 YSLEER. This CDR3 has 16 residues. The CDR3 is CASSQVAGLGNEKLFF. CDR3 coding DNA: TGCGCCAGCAGCCAAGTGGCGGGGCTTGGTAATGAAAAACTGTTTTTT.

The J gene is TRBJ2-2, the V gene TRBV5-1, with a weak D call TRBD2 (6 bases). Germline V lookup: CDR1 SGHRS, CDR2 YFSETQ. The V end lost 4 bases, the J end lost 2 bases, and 18 bases lay between the germline ends. The CDR3 length is 17 residues. In DNA, the CDR3 is TGCGCCAGCAGCCCAAGGGGTGGCGGGACCAACACCGGGGAGCTGTTTTTT. This gives the protein CASSPRGGGTNTGELFF. Full variable domain (outside the CDR3, taken from reference TRBV5-1 and TRBJ2-2): KAGVTQTPRYLIKTRGQQVTLSCSPISGHRSVSWYQQTPGQGLQFLFEYFSETQRNKGNFPGRFSGRQFSNSRSEMNVSTLELGDSALYLCASSPRGGGTNTGELFFGEGSRLTVL.

The chain joins TRBV28 to TRBJ2-3, with D unresolved. The CDR3 is 16 amino acids. CDR1 is MDHEN and CDR2 is SYDVKM in the germline V gene. Trimming removed 4 bases at V and 2 bases at J, with 16 bases between. DNA for the CDR3: TGTGCCAGCAGTTCCTTCGGTGGAGTTTTCACAGATACGCAGTATTTT. Residues: CASSSFGGVFTDTQYF. The complete variable domain, with remaining parts taken from reference TRBV28 and TRBJ2-3, reads DVKVTQSSRYLVKRTGEKVFLECVQDMDHENMFWYRQDPGLGLRLIYFSYDVKMKEKGDIPEGYSVSREKKERFSLILESASTNQTSMYLCASSSFGGVFTDTQYFGPGTRLTVL.

The CDR3 coding sequence is TGTGCCAGCAGTGGGACTAGCGGGAGGGTAGGAGATACGCAGTATTTT. Protein: CASSGTSGRVGDTQYF. This chain links TRBV28 with TRBJ2-3, with TRBD2 identical over 16 bases. Trimming at V came to 5 bases and at J to 5 bases, leaving 4 bases not matched to a gene. The CDR3 is made up of 16 amino acids. From germline, CDR1 is MDHEN and CDR2 SYDVKM.

The chain couples TRBV19 to TRBJ2-7; D call uncertain. The CDR3 spans 17 residues. Germline V gene sequence: CDR1 LNHDA, CDR2 SQIVND (reference sequence). Trimming stripped 0 bases from V and 2 bases from J, with 17 bases between. In DNA form, the CDR3 reads TGTGCCAGTAGTATAGATCACGAGCCCTCTTTTCCCTACGAGCAGTACTTC. This sequence encodes CASSIDHEPSFPYEQYF.

The genes are TRBV3-1 (or the pseudogene TRBV3-2) and TRBJ2-1, with 11 bases fitting TRBD1. The length of the CDR3 is 14 residues. CDR1 is LGHDT and CDR2 is YNNKEL in the germline V gene (reference sequence). J was trimmed by 8 bases and V by 4 bases; bases with no gene match: 4. Here the CDR3 DNA reads TGTGCCAGCAGCCGGACAGGGGGCGTCTATGAGCAGTTCTTC. Protein product: CASSRTGGVYEQFF.

The chain employs TRBV6-5 and TRBJ2-3; 7 bases map to TRBD2. In germline, CDR1 is MNHEY, CDR2 SVGAGI. CDR3 length: 14 residues. Trimming removed 10 bases from V and 1 base from J; junction bases left unmatched: 8. In nucleotides, the CDR3 is TGTGCCATTCAGACTAGCCCGGGCACAGATACGCAGTATTTT. It is translated as CAIQTSPGTDTQYF.

The V and J genes are TRBV3-1 (or the pseudogene TRBV3-2) and TRBJ2-7; tentatively, D is TRBD2 (5 bases). CDR1 is LGHDT, CDR2 YNNKEL, per germline (reference sequence). Trimming removed 1 base at V and 0 bases at J, with 10 bases between. The CDR3 consists of 15 residues. CDR3 DNA: TGTGCCAGCAGCCAAGTCACGGGAAGCTCCTACGAGCAGTACTTC. It specifies CASSQVTGSSYEQYF.

This chain connects TRBV19 to TRBJ1-5, with D possibly being TRBD1 (5 bases). V shed 5 bases and J shed 4 bases, with 24 bases lying between them. The CDR3 consists of 18 residues. Germline CDR1 is LNHDA and CDR2 is SQIVND (reference sequence). The CDR3 region has the DNA TGTGCCAGTAGTTATCGACGACAGACCCGAGGTCGAAATCAGCCCCAGCATTTT. Its translation: CASSYRRQTRGRNQPQHF.